A selection of T cell receptor beta chains follows, all from one sample in a study of shared T cell receptors in the human thymus. The data were produced by immunoSEQ multiplex PCR, yet TCRdb's version contains in-frame clones alone and is incomplete. The sample lists roughly 660,000 clones, 85% to 90% occurring once. This sample also appeared in a second study, on human thymus T cells.

Source material: thymocytes. The receptors derive from a boy in the first two years of life with a congenital heart defect. Both conserved end residues are part of each CDR3. A D gene is named only where the DNA matches it firmly. Size values are once, few and many counts, or a class for expanded clones, and some rows have none.

abundance	v_gene	d_gene	j_gene	CDR3nt	CDR3aa
.	TRBV28	TRBD1	TRBJ2-7	TGTGCCAGCAATGGGGACAGGGTATCCTACGAGCAGTACTTC	CASNGDRVSYEQYF
.	TRBV25-1	TRBD2	TRBJ2-5	TGTGCCAGCAGTCTGGAAGCGGGAGATCACCAAGAGACCCAGTACTTC	CASSLEAGDHQETQYF
.	TRBV5-1	TRBD1	TRBJ2-6	TGCGCCAGCATGACAGGGGGCTCCTCTGGGGCCAACGTCCTGACTTTC	CASMTGGSSGANVLTF
.	TRBV6-6	.	TRBJ1-5	TGTGCCAGCACCCAAAAGGGGGACAATCAGCCCCAGCATTTT	CASTQKGDNQPQHF
.	TRBV9	.	TRBJ2-7	TGTGCCAGCAGCTCCCGTACGGGTCACTCCTACGAGCAGTACTTC	CASSSRTGHSYEQYF
once	TRBV10-1	.	TRBJ2-7	TGCGCCAGCAGTGAGTCGCGGTCCTACGAGCAGTACTTC	CASSESRSYEQYF
once	TRBV29-1	TRBD1	TRBJ1-2	TGCAGCGAGACAGGGGGCAATGGCTACACCTTC	CSETGGNGYTF
.	TRBV5-6	TRBD1	TRBJ2-5	TGTGCCAGCAGCAACAACAGGGGCAGGGAAGAAGAGACCCAGTACTTC	CASSNNRGREEETQYF
once	TRBV9	TRBD2	TRBJ2-7	TGTGCCAGCAGCCCCTCCGGGACTAGCGCCTCCTACGAGCAGTACTTC	CASSPSGTSASYEQYF
.	TRBV18	TRBD2	TRBJ2-1	TGTGCCAGCTCGTGTCTAGCGGGAGGCCTTGGCTCCTACAATGAGCAGTTCTTC	CASSCLAGGLGSYNEQFF
.	TRBV18	TRBD1	TRBJ2-3	TGTGCCAGCTCACACACAGGGGGCAATACGCAGTATTTT	CASSHTGGNTQYF
.	TRBV5-5	TRBD1	TRBJ2-7	TGTGCCAGCAGCCTGGGGGACAGGGGCTACGAGCAGTACTTC	CASSLGDRGYEQYF
.	TRBV5-8	TRBD2	TRBJ2-7	TGTGCCAGCAGCCCTTTCGCAGCGGGAGGGCCATTTGAGCAGTACTTC	CASSPFAAGGPFEQYF
.	TRBV5-6	.	TRBJ1-4	TGTGCCAGCAGCTTGACAGCAACTAATGAAAAACTGTTTTTT	CASSLTATNEKLFF
.	TRBV29-1	.	TRBJ2-7	TGCAGCGTGTTCTCCCTTTACGAGCAGTACTTC	CSVFSLYEQYF
few	TRBV12-5	TRBD1	TRBJ1-5	TGTGCTAGTGGTTTGGACCAACAGGGGGCTAAAAATCAGCCCCAGCATTTT	CASGLDQQGAKNQPQHF
.	TRBV11-3	.	TRBJ2-7	TGTGCCAGCAGCTTAGATCGGGAAAAGGACGAGCAGTACTTC	CASSLDREKDEQYF
.	TRBV28	TRBD2	TRBJ2-7	TGTGCCACGGGGGGGTCCTCCTACGAGCAGTACTTC	CATGGSSYEQYF
.	TRBV7-2	TRBD2	TRBJ2-5	TGTGCCAGCAGCGTAGGGTCGCGCGGGAGGGCCCAAGAGACCCAGTACTTC	CASSVGSRGRAQETQYF
.	TRBV5-8	TRBD2	TRBJ2-1	TGTGCCAGCAGTGTTGCGGGAGGCACCTACAATGAGCAGTTCTTC	CASSVAGGTYNEQFF
.	TRBV4-2	.	TRBJ2-1	TGTGCCAGCAGCCATGGGGGCGGGAGTTCCCCGCCCGGGGAGCAGTTCTTC	CASSHGGGSSPPGEQFF
.	TRBV4-2	TRBD2	TRBJ2-5	TGTGCCAGCAACTTAGCGGGAGGGGACCAAGAGACCCAGTACTTC	CASNLAGGDQETQYF
.	TRBV10-1	TRBD2	TRBJ2-7	TGCGCCAGCAGGAAAGCGGGAGGCGGCTACGAGCAGTACTTC	CASRKAGGGYEQYF
.	TRBV6-5	TRBD1	TRBJ2-7	TGTGCCAGCAGTTACAGGGACAGCTCCGAGCAGTACTTC	CASSYRDSSEQYF